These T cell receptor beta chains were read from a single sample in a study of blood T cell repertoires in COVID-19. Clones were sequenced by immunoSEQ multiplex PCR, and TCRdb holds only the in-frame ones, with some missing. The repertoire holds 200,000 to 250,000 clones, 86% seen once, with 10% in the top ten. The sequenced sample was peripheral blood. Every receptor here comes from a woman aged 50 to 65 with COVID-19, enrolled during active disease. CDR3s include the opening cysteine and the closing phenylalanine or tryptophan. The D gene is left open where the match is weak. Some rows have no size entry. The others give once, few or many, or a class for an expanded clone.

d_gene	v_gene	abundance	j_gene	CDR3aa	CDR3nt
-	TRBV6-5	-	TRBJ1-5	CASSYLQGSQPQHF	TGTGCCAGCAGTTACTTGCAGGGTTCCCAGCCCCAGCATTTT
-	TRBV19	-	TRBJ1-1	CASKDRQTRHTEAFF	TGTGCCAGTAAAGACAGGCAGACGAGGCACACTGAAGCTTTCTTT
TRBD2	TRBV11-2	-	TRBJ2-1	CASKGLPSYNEQFF	TGTGCCAGCAAGGGACTACCGTCCTACAATGAGCAGTTCTTC
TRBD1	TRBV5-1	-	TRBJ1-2	CASSVDRVLSYGYTF	TGCGCCAGCAGCGTCGACAGGGTCCTGAGCTATGGCTACACCTTC
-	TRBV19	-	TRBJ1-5	CASSTDRYNQPQHF	TGTGCCAGTAGTACCGACAGGTACAATCAGCCCCAGCATTTT
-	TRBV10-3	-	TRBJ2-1	CAISEGQEQFF	TGTGCCATCAGTGAGGGGCAAGAGCAGTTCTTC
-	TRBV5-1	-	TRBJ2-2	CASSLEQLNTGELFF	TGCGCCAGCAGCTTGGAACAGCTGAACACCGGGGAGCTGTTTTTT
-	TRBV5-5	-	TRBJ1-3	CASTPREGVPAGNTIYF	TGTGCCAGCACCCCAAGGGAGGGGGTCCCCGCTGGAAACACCATATATTTT
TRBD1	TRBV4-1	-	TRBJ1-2	CASSQDRTGGYYGYTF	TGCGCCAGCAGCCAAGATCGGACAGGGGGCTACTATGGCTACACCTTC
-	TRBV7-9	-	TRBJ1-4	CASSLAGHDNEKLFF	TGTGCCAGCAGCTTAGCGGGACACGATAATGAAAAACTGTTTTTT
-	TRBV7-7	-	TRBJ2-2	CASSLALAGVTGELFF	TGTGCCAGCAGCTTAGCACTAGCTGGGGTCACCGGGGAGCTGTTTTTT
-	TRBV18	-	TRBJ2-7	CASSPDSYEQYF	TGTGCCAGCTCACCAGACAGCTACGAGCAGTACTTC
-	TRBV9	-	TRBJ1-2	CASSVGLTANYGYTF	TGTGCCAGCAGCGTGGGACTCACAGCTAACTATGGCTACACCTTC
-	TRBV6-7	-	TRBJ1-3	CASSYTVRPEPYPPGNTIYF	TGTGCCAGCAGTTACACCGTGAGGCCCGAGCCTTATCCCCCTGGAAACACCATATATTTT
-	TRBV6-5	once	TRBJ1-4	CASSYPRGASEKLFF	TGTGCCAGCAGTTACCCCAGGGGCGCGAGTGAAAAACTGTTTTTT
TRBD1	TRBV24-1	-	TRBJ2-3	CATSDLGQGASDTQYF	TGTGCCACCAGTGATTTGGGACAGGGGGCGAGTGATACGCAGTATTTT
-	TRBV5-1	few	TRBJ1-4	CASSAAAGNEKLFF	TGCGCCAGCAGCGCGGCCGCTGGAAATGAAAAACTGTTTTTT
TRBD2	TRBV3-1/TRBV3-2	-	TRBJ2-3	CASSLVSGGTDTQYF	TGTGCCAGCAGCCTGGTTAGCGGGGGGACAGATACGCAGTATTTT
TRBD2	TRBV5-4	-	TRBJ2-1	CASSSGGAGEQFF	TGTGCCAGCAGTAGCGGGGGGGCCGGGGAGCAGTTCTTC
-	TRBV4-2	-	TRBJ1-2	CASSQDRGGGYTF	TGTGCCAGCAGCCAAGATAGGGGGGGTGGCTACACCTTC
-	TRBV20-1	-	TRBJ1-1	CSAQQGSKAFF	TGCAGTGCTCAACAGGGATCAAAAGCTTTCTTT
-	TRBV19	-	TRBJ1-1	CASSSRQAKAFF	TGTGCCAGTAGTTCAAGACAGGCCAAGGCTTTCTTT
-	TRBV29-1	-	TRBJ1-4	CSVQGFDEKLFF	TGCAGCGTTCAGGGGTTTGATGAAAAACTGTTTTTT
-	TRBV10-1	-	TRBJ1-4	CASSEGGSEKLFF	TGCGCCAGCAGTGAGGGGGGCAGTGAAAAACTGTTTTTT